The present T cell receptor beta chain was sequenced within a study of blood T cell repertoires in COVID-19. Profiled with immunoSEQ multiplex PCR; TCRdb holds only in-frame clones, not every one. The sample comprises 65,000 to 75,000 clones, around 90% of which are singletons, and around 30% rests with the top ten. Germline CDR1 reads LNHDA; CDR2 reads SQIVND (reference sequence). There are 12 residues in the CDR3. V was trimmed by 1 base and J by 5 bases, leaving 3 bases between them. The V and J genes are TRBV19 and TRBJ1-5; no definite D call. Material: peripheral blood. This clonotype was sampled from an elderly woman with active or convalescent COVID-19. Here the CDR3 reads CASSIVDQPQHF. The DNA of the CDR3 is TGTGCCAGTAGTATAGTCGATCAGCCCCAGCATTTT.